This is a list of T cell receptor beta chains from one sample in a study of T cells in Graves' hyperthyroidism and ophthalmopathy. TCRdb re-called the multiplex PCR reads with MiXCR, one entry per CDR3 protein. The sample includes 450,000 to 650,000 distinct CDR3 sequences, about 14% of them seen just once. What was sequenced was blood. These receptor sequences come from a young woman with Graves' ophthalmopathy. Both conserved end residues are part of each CDR3.

V gene,CDR3 protein
TRBV2,CASSDPRDRGKANYGYTF
TRBV12-3/TRBV12-4,CASRNSGNANEQFF
TRBV30,CAWGKRNYEQYF
TRBV6-2/TRBV6-3,CASRDRTGQVAGANVLTF
TRBV27,CASSLGGTKNIQYF
TRBV11-3,CASSLMLELSTGELFF
TRBV7-9,CASSLVSTDTQYF
TRBV7-2,CASSLGDNSYEQYF
TRBV14,CASSLTGGLTDTQYF
TRBV12-3/TRBV12-4,CASTEQGDVPRPRGAKLFF
TRBV7-3,CASSLYSQETQYF
TRBV7-2,CASSTPGGGHHQPQHF
TRBV28,CASSRRTVVEDTQYF
TRBV6-2/TRBV6-3,CASSYSTGGEYYGYTF
TRBV18,CASSPPGTEGREQYF
TRBV5-1,CASRQGGNEQYF
TRBV10-3,CAISGGARETQYF
TRBV2,CATSGRFGDTQYF
TRBV5-1,CASAPRRGGIEQFF
TRBV30,CAWRMDRATLTGELFF
TRBV7-9,CASRDVKKETQYF
TRBV27,CASSLKSGVGQPQHF
TRBV19,CASSVGTPFRDEQYF
TRBV4-1,CASSQGSGTGLSYEQYF
TRBV12-3/TRBV12-4,CASRGLLRQGQGYTF
TRBV19,CASSRRSGTGVGEQYF
TRBV2,CASSESGLFGRANEQYF
TRBV15,CATSRGDRTYEQYF
TRBV28,CASKDRGRYNEQFF
TRBV6-1,CASSQPGQGHYEQYF
TRBV2,CASSERGGPHNEQFF
TRBV24-1,CATSDTTPGLANEQFF
TRBV4-3,CASSRGTPPNEQFF
TRBV12-3/TRBV12-4,CASSLGLGSGSGDEQFF
TRBV28,CASSTGQPTDTQYF
TRBV3-1,CASSQDRPWTGGRNTEAFF
TRBV11-2,CASSSLGGSYEQYF
TRBV15,CATSRVRGAQTQYF
TRBV7-9,CASSLGWGKQETQYF
TRBV6-2/TRBV6-3,CASSYPLSGTAVMSYEQYF
TRBV14,CASSPTGIPWETQYF
TRBV3-1,CASSLTSLNNEQFF
TRBV28,CASSSRTHANEKLFF
TRBV20-1,CSARPPSGTKKNIQYF
TRBV19,CASSIAGLAAYEQYF
TRBV2,CASSYDRHSTEAFF
TRBV5-1,CASSWGRTLVGEKLFF
TRBV27,CASSDSGLTDTQYF
TRBV13,CASSLRGGRAAYEQYF
TRBV25-1,CASGQGFSYNEQFF
TRBV2,CATKKFQGVRETQYF
TRBV20-1,CSAMSYLGSASGNTEAFF
TRBV6-1,CASKSITGSNQPQHF